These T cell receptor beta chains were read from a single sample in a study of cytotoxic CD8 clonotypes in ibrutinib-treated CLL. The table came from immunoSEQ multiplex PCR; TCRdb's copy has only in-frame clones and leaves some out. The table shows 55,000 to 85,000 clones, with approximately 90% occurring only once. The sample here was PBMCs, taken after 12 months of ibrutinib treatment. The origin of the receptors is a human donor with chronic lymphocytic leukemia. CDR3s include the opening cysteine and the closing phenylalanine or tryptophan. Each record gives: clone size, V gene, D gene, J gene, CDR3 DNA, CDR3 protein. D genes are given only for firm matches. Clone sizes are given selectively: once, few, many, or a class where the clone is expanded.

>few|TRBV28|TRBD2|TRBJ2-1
TGTGCCAGCAGTCTTACAACTGGACTAGCGGGAGGCAGAGAGAGCTCCTACAATGAGCAGTTCTTC
CASSLTTGLAGGRESSYNEQFF
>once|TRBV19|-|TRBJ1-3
TGTGCCAGTACCCCGGGACGAATCTCTGGAAACACCATATATTTT
CASTPGRISGNTIYF
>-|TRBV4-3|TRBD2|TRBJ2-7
TGCGCCAGCAGCCAAGGACTGGCGGGAGAAACGTCCTCCTACGAGCAGTACTTC
CASSQGLAGETSSYEQYF
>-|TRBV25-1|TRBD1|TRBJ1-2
TGTGCCAGCAGTGACTGGACAGGGAGTGGCTATGGCTACACCTTC
CASSDWTGSGYGYTF
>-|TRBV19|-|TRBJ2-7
TGTGCCAGTAGCTGGGACCGAAACTCCTACGAGCAGTACTTC
CASSWDRNSYEQYF
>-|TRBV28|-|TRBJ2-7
TGTGCCAGCAGTTTCCCCCGGGACACCCTCGACTACGAGCAGTACTTC
CASSFPRDTLDYEQYF
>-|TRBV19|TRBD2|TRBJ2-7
TGTGCCACCTCGACTAGCGGGAGGGCGGGGGAGCAGTACTTC
CATSTSGRAGEQYF
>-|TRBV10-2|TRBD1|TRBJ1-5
TGCGCCAGCAGGAGGGGACAGGGAAATCAGCCCCAGCATTTT
CASRRGQGNQPQHF
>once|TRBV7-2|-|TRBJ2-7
TGTGCCAGCAGCTTATTGGAGCAGAGCCCCTCCTACGAGCAGTACTTC
CASSLLEQSPSYEQYF
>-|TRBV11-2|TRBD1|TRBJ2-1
TGTGCCAGCAGCCCGGGACAGGGGGATTGGAATGAGCAGTTCTTC
CASSPGQGDWNEQFF
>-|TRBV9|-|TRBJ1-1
TGTGCCAGCAGCCCGGTGGAGAACACTGAAGCTTTCTTT
CASSPVENTEAFF
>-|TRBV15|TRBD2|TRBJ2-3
TGTGCCACCAGCAGAGAGAGGGCTAGCGGGAGGGATACGCAGTATTTT
CATSRERASGRDTQYF
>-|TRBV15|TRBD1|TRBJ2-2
TGTGCCACCAGGAGGGACAGGGACACCGGGGAGCTGTTTTTT
CATRRDRDTGELFF
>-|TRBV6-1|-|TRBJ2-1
TGTGCCAGCAGTGAAGTGGGTAGCCCCGATGAGCAGTTCTTC
CASSEVGSPDEQFF
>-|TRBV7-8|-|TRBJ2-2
TGTGCCAGCAGCCCTTTGGGGAACACCGGGGAGCTGTTTTTT
CASSPLGNTGELFF
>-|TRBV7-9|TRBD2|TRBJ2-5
TGTGCCAGCAGCCCGCTGAGGCGGGAGGTTAGGGAGACCCAGTACTTC
CASSPLRREVRETQYF
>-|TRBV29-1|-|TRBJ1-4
TGCAGCGCTGACCAGGGTAGCGAAAAACTGTTTTTT
CSADQGSEKLFF
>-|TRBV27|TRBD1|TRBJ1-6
TGTGCCAGCAGCCCTAGGAGGTCCCAGGGGGCGAGATACAATCATTCACCCCTCCACTTT
CASSPRRSQGARYNHSPLHF
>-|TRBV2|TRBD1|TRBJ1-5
TGTGCCAGCATGCAGGACAGGGGTTTGAATCAGCCCCAGCATTTT
CASMQDRGLNQPQHF
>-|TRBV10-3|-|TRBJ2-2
TGTGCCATCACCCGGGAGGACAGGATTGTATTTGGTAGTACCGGGGAGCTGTTTTTT
CAITREDRIVFGSTGELFF
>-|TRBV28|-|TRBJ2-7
TGTGCCAGCAGTTTATACCGGGGCCTCTCCTACGAGCAGTACTTC
CASSLYRGLSYEQYF
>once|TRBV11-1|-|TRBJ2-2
TGTGCCAGCAGCTTATTAGGCGGGGAGCTGTTTTTT
CASSLLGGELFF
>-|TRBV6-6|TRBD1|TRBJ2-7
TGTGCCAGCAGTTTTCCGGGACAGGGCTACGAGCAGTACTTC
CASSFPGQGYEQYF
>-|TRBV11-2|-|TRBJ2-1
TGTGCCAGCAGCTTAGTTTTCCCGAGGGGGTTAGCATCTTACAATGAGCAGTTCTTC
CASSLVFPRGLASYNEQFF